The sequence of this T cell receptor (beta chain) was determined in a study of T cell responses to AZD1222 COVID-19 vaccine. The V gene lost 6 bases and the J gene lost 2 bases, with 20 bases spanning the gap. CDR1 is MNHNY, CDR2 SVGAGI, per germline (reference sequence). The CDR3 totals 16 residues. Study observations and caveats: No day 14 peak samples; only post-peak repertoires were characterized.

Assay: immunoSEQ multiplex PCR; the TCRdb copy retains only in-frame clones and omits some. Of about 130,000 clones in the sample, around 90% were seen once. In regard to this clone: Its specificity is unknown.

The rearrangement links TRBV6-6 to TRBJ2-7; tentative D call: TRBD2 (7 bases). Sequences were derived from peripheral blood, sampled on day 0 of MenACWY control vaccination. This clonotype was sampled from an adult in good health. CDR3 nucleotides: TGTGCCAGCAGGGACTCCCGCAAGGGGGGGACCTACGAGCAGTACTTC. This codes for CASRDSRKGGTYEQYF.